This TCR beta chain was found in a study of cytomegalovirus exposure and HLA in healthy donors. The study's findings and limits: TCR beta sequences reportedly predicted most subjects' HLA-A and HLA-B alleles accurately. Sequencing probably produced one cluster of sequence variants that were highly shared. Fewer N-insertions (relative to the approximately 700-donor mean) were reportedly seen in an Asian-associated ancestry cluster in a later analysis.

V lost 4 bases and J lost 1; bases outside the gene matches: 9. This CDR3 has 16 residues. Germline CDR1 KGHSH, CDR2 LQKENI. With regard to this clone: What it recognizes is unknown.

The study ran its PCR with 60 Vbeta and 13 Jbeta primers. This table comes from immunoSEQ multiplex PCR, and its TCRdb copy is limited to in-frame clones, with some not included. This sample has some 77,000 clones, with 80% found just once. The chain has TRBV18 and TRBJ1-1, with 7 bases that match TRBD1. The TCR comes from a woman aged 45-60 years in good health and CMV-seropositive. The sample was PBMCs. The CDR3 protein is CASSRDPTGQNTEAFF. The CDR3 nucleotides are TGTGCCAGCTCACGAGATCCGACAGGGCAGAACACTGAAGCTTTCTTT.